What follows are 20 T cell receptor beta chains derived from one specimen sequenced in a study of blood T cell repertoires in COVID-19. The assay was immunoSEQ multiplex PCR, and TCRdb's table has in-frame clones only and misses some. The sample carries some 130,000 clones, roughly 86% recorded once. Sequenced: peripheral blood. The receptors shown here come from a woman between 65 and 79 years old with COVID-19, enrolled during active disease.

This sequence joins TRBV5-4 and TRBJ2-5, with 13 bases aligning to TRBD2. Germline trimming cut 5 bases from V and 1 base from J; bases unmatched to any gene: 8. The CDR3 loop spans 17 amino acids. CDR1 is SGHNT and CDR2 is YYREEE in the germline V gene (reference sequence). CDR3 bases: TGTGCCAGCAGTTCGGGACTAGCGGGGCCCCTCCAAGAGACCCAGTACTTC. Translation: CASSSGLAGPLQETQYF.

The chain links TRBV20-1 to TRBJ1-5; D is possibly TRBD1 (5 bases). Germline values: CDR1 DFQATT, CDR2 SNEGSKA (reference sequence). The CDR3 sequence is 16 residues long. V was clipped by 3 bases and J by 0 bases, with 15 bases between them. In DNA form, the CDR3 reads TGCAGTGCTAGTCCCTTGGGGGGAACTAGCAATCAGCCCCAGCATTTT. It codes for CSASPLGGTSNQPQHF.

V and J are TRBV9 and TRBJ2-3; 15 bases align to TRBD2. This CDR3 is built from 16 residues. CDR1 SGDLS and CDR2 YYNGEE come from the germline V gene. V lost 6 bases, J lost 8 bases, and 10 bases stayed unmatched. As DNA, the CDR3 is TGTGCCAGCATCCCGGGGACTAGCGGGGGGCCGGGTACGCAGTATTTT. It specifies CASIPGTSGGPGTQYF.

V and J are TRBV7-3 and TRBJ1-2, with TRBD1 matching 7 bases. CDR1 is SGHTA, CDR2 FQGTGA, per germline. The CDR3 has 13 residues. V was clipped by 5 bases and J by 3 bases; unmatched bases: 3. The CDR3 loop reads CASSPDRDYGYTF. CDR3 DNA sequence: TGTGCCAGCAGCCCCGACAGGGACTATGGCTACACCTTC.

For the CDR3, the DNA is TGTGCCAGCAGCTTTAGACGGGTCGCGAACACCGGGGAGCTGTTTTTT. Translation: CASSFRRVANTGELFF. The V gene is TRBV7-2, the J gene TRBJ2-2; no definite D call. V lost 3 bases to trimming and J lost 0 bases, with 11 bases between them. Germline V gene sequence: CDR1 SGHTA, CDR2 FQGNSA. The CDR3 is 16 amino acids.

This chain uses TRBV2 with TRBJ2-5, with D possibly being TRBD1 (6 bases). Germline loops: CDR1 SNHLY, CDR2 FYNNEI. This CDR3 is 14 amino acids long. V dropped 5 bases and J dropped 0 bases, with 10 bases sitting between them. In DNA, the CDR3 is TGTGCCAGCAGTACAGGGACCTACCAAGAGACCCAGTACTTC. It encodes CASSTGTYQETQYF.

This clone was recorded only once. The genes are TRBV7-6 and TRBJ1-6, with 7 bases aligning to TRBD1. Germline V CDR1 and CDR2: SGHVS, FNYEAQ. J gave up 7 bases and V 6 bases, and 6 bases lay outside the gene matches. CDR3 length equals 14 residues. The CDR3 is CASRPNRGNSPLHF. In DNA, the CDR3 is TGTGCCAGCAGACCTAACAGGGGCAATTCACCCCTCCACTTT.

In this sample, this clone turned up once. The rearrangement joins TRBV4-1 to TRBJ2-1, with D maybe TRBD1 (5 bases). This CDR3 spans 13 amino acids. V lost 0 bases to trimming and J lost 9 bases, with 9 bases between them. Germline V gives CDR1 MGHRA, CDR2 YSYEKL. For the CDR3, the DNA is TGCGCCAGCAGCCAAGATTTGGGGCGTGAGCAGTTCTTC. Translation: CASSQDLGREQFF.

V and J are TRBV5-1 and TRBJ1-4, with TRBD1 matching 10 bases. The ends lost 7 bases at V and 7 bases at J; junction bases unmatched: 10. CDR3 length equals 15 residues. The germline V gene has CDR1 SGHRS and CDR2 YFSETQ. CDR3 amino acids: CASRTGTGVGEKLFF. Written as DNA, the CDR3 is TGCGCCAGCCGCACGGGGACAGGGGTTGGTGAAAAACTGTTTTTT.

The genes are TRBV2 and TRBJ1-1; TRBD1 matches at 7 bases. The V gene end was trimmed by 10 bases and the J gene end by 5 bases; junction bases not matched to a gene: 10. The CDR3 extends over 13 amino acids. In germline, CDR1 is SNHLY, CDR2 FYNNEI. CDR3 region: CATTGEGGTEAFF. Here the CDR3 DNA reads TGTGCCACCACAGGGGAAGGAGGGACTGAAGCTTTCTTT.

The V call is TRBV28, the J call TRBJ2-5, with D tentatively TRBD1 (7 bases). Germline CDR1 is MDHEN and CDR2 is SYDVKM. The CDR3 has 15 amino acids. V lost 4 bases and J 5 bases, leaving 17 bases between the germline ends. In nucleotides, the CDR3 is TGTGCCAGCAGTTCTCCCACACAGGGGAGGGAGACCCAGTACTTC. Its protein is CASSSPTQGRETQYF. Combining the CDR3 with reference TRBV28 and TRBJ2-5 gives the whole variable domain DVKVTQSSRYLVKRTGEKVFLECVQDMDHENMFWYRQDPGLGLRLIYFSYDVKMKEKGDIPEGYSVSREKKERFSLILESASTNQTSMYLCASSSPTQGRETQYFGPGTRLLVL.

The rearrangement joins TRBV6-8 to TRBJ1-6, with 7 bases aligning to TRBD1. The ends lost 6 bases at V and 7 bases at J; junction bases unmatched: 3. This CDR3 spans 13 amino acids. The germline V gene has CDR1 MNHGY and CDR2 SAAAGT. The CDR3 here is CASSKGQNSPLHF. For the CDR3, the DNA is TGTGCCAGCAGCAAGGGACAGAATTCACCCCTCCACTTT.

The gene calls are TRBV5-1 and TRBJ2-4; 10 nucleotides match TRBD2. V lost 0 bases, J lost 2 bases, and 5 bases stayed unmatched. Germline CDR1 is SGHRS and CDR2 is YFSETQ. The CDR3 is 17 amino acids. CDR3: CASSLVGSGGSKNIQYF. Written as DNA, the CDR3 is TGCGCCAGCAGCTTGGTTGGTAGCGGGGGGTCCAAAAACATTCAGTACTTC.

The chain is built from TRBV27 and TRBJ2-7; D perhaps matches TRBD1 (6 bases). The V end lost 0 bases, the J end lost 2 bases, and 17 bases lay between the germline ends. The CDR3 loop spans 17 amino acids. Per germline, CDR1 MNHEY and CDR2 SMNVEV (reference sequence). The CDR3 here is CASSLSTLGGLTYEQYF. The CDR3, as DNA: TGTGCCAGCAGTTTATCGACCCTAGGGGGTCTTACCTACGAGCAGTACTTC.

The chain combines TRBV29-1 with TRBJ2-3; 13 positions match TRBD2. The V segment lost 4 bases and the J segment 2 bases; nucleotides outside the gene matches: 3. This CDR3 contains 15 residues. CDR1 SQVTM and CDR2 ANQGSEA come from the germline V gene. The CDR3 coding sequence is TGCAGCGTTGGACTAGCGGGGGGTTACACAGATACGCAGTATTTT. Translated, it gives CSVGLAGGYTDTQYF.

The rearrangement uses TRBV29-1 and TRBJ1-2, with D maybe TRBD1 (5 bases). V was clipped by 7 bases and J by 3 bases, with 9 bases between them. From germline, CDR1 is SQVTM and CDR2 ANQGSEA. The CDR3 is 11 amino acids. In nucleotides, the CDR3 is TGCAGCGGCGGGGGGGACTATGGCTACACCTTC. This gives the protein CSGGGDYGYTF. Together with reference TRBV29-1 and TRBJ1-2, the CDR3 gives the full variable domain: SAVISQKPSRDICQRGTSLTIQCQVDSQVTMMFWYRQQPGQSLTLIATANQGSEATYESGFVIDKFPISRPNLTFSTLTVSNMSPEDSSIYLCSGGGDYGYTFGSGTRLTVV.

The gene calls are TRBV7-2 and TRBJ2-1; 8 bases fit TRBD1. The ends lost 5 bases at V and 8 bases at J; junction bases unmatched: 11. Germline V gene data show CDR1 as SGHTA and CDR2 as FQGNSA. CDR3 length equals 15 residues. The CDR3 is CASSPGGRPTHEQFF. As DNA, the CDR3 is TGTGCCAGCAGCCCAGGGGGCAGGCCTACACATGAGCAGTTCTTC. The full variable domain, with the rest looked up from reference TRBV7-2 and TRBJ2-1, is GAGVSQSPSNKVTEKGKDVELRCDPISGHTALYWYRQSLGQGLEFLIYFQGNSAPDKSGLPSDRFSAERTGGSVSTLTIQRTQQEDSAVYLCASSPGGRPTHEQFFGPGTRLTVL.

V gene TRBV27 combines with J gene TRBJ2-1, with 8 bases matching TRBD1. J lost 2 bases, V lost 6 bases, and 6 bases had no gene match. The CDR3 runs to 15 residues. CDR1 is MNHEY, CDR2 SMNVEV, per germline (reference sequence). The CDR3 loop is CASSLSGGAYNEQFF. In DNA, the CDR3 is TGTGCCAGCAGCCTCTCAGGGGGCGCCTACAATGAGCAGTTCTTC.

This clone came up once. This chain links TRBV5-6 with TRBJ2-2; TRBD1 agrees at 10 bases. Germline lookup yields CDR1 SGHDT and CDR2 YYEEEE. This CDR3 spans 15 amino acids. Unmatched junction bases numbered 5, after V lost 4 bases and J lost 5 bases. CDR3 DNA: TGTGCCAGCAGCACTAGGACAGGGGGGACCGGGGAGCTGTTTTTT. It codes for CASSTRTGGTGELFF.

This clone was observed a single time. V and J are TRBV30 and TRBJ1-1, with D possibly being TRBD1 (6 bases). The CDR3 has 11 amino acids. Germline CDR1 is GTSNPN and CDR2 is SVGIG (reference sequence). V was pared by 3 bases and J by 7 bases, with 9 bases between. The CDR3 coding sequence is TGTGCCTGGAGCCAGACAGGTGAAGCTTTCTTT. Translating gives CAWSQTGEAFF.